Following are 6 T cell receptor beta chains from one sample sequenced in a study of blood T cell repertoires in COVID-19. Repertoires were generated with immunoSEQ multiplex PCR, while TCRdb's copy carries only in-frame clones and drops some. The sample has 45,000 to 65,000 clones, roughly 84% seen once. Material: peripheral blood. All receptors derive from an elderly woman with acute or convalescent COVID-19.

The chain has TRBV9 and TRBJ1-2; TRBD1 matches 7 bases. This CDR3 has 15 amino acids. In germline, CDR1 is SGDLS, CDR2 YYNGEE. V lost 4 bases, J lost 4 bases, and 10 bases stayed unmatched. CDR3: CASSPTDRVGYGYTF. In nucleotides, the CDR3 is TGTGCCAGCAGCCCTACCGACAGGGTCGGCTATGGCTACACCTTC.

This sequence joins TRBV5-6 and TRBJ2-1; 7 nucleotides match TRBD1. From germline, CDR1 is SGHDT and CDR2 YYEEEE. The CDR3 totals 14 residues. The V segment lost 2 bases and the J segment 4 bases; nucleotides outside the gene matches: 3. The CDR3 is CASSLQGFYNEQFF. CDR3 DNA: TGTGCCAGCAGCTTACAGGGGTTTTACAATGAGCAGTTCTTC.

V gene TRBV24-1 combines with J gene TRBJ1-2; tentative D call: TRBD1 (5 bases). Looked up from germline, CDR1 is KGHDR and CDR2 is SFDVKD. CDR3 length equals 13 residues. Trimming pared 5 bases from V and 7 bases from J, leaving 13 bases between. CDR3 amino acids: CATSAQSGAGYTF. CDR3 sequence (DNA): TGTGCCACCAGTGCCCAAAGCGGGGCTGGCTACACCTTC.

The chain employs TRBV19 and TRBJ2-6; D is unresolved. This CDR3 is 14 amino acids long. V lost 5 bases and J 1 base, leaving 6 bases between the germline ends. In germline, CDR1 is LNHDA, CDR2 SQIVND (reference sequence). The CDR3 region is CASSGVSGANVLTF. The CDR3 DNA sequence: TGTGCCAGTAGTGGAGTGTCTGGGGCCAACGTCCTGACTTTC. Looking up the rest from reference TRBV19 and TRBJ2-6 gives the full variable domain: DGGITQSPKYLFRKEGQNVTLSCEQNLNHDAMYWYRQDPGQGLRLIYYSQIVNDFQKGDIAEGYSVSREKKESFPLTVTSAQKNPTAFYLCASSGVSGANVLTFGAGSRLTVL.

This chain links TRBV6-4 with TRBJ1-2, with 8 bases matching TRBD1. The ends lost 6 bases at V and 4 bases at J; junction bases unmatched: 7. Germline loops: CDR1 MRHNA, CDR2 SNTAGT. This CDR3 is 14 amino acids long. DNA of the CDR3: TGTGCCAGCAGCCCCCAACAGGGGGTCTATGGCTACACCTTC. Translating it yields CASSPQQGVYGYTF.

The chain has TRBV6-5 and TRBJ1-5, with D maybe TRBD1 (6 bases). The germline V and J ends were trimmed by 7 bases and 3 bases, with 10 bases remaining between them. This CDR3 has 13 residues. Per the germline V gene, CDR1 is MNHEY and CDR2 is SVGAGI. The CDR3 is CASTGQFNQPQHF. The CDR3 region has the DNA TGTGCCAGCACCGGACAGTTCAATCAGCCCCAGCATTTT.